A selection of T cell receptor beta chains follows, all from one sample in a study of OX40 agonist ivuxolimab in advanced cancers. Using immunoSEQ multiplex PCR, the repertoire was profiled, and TCRdb retains in-frame clones only, with some absent. Among about 390 clones listed, about 63% were seen once. Sample collection occurred in a trial of the OX40 agonist ivuxolimab. These receptors were collected from an adult with an advanced solid tumor such as melanoma, head and neck, liver or kidney cancer. The CDR3 runs from the conserved cysteine through the conserved F or W. Fields, in order: V gene, J gene, clone size, D gene, CDR3 protein, CDR3 DNA. The D gene is left open where the match is weak. Not all rows give a size; the values are once, few, many and, for expanded clones, a class.

TRBV11-3	TRBJ2-7	-	-	CASSQVRGNFYEQYF	TGTGCCAGCAGCCAAGTTCGGGGCAACTTCTACGAGCAGTACTTC
TRBV19	TRBJ2-5	few	TRBD2	CASSASGRYQETQYF	TGTGCCAGTAGCGCTAGCGGGAGGTACCAAGAGACCCAGTACTTC
TRBV6-8	TRBJ1-1	-	TRBD1	CASSYGQAGLEAFF	TGTGCCAGCAGTTACGGACAGGCAGGCCTTGAAGCTTTCTTT
TRBV18	TRBJ2-5	-	-	CASSPMEQTETQYF	TGTGCCAGCTCACCAATGGAGCAAACGGAGACCCAGTACTTC
TRBV7-6	TRBJ2-4	-	-	CASSLVVTEGAKNIQYF	TGTGCCAGCAGCTTAGTTGTGACCGAGGGGGCCAAAAACATTCAGTACTTC
TRBV11-3	TRBJ1-1	-	TRBD1	CASSWPSGQIDTEAFF	TGTGCCAGCAGCTGGCCCTCGGGACAGATAGACACTGAAGCTTTCTTT
TRBV11-3	TRBJ2-2	hyperexpanded	-	CASSQVTGAPTGELFF	TGTGCCAGCAGCCAAGTAACGGGAGCCCCCACCGGGGAGCTGTTTTTT
TRBV19	TRBJ2-2	-	TRBD1	CASSIRTGANTGELFF	TGTGCCAGTAGTATAAGGACAGGGGCCAACACCGGGGAGCTGTTTTTT
TRBV11-3	TRBJ1-1	-	-	CASSHGGDSQNTEAFF	TGTGCCAGCAGCCACGGAGGTGACAGTCAGAACACTGAAGCTTTCTTT
TRBV6-8	TRBJ2-7	-	TRBD1	CASGTGDYEQYF	TGTGCCAGCGGGACAGGGGACTACGAGCAGTACTTC
TRBV6-7	TRBJ2-7	-	-	CASSPGQLQYF	TGTGCCAGCAGTCCCGGACAGTTGCAGTACTTC
TRBV23-1	TRBJ2-5	-	TRBD1	CASSLPDRDQETQYF	TGCGCCAGCAGCTTACCCGACAGGGACCAAGAGACCCAGTACTTC
TRBV6-1	TRBJ1-3	few	-	CASSEEGTGNTIYF	TGTGCCAGCAGTGAAGAGGGGACAGGAAACACCATATATTTT
TRBV25-1	TRBJ1-2	-	TRBD1	CASSESPGQGESYTF	TGTGCCAGCAGTGAATCCCCCGGACAGGGTGAAAGCTACACCTTC
TRBV23-1	TRBJ2-7	-	-	CASSTRTAYEQYF	TGCGCCAGCAGCACCCGGACAGCCTACGAGCAGTACTTC
TRBV19	TRBJ1-1	-	-	CASTSRPPGGEAFF	TGTGCCAGTACCTCCAGACCGCCGGGGGGTGAAGCTTTCTTT
TRBV5-1	TRBJ2-7	-	-	CASSFGTGRSGGEQYF	TGCGCCAGCAGCTTCGGGACAGGCCGGTCGGGGGGCGAGCAGTACTTC
TRBV6-8	TRBJ2-2	-	-	CASSYLGTTTGELFF	TGTGCCAGCAGTTATCTTGGCACGACCACCGGGGAGCTGTTTTTT
TRBV14	TRBJ2-7	-	TRBD2	CASSQRPSSLQRGLAISSYEQYF	TGTGCCAGCAGCCAAAGACCGAGTTCACTACAAAGGGGACTAGCGATTAGCTCCTACGAGCAGTACTTC
TRBV6-8	TRBJ1-5	-	-	CASSSLPGQPQHF	TGTGCCAGCAGTTCGCTCCCTGGTCAGCCCCAGCATTTT
TRBV5-1	TRBJ2-7	-	TRBD1	CASSPKPGQALSEQYF	TGCGCCAGCAGCCCGAAGCCGGGACAGGCCCTTTCGGAGCAGTACTTC
TRBV7-4	TRBJ1-3	few	-	CASSLGVGNTIYF	TGTGCCAGCAGCTTAGGAGTTGGAAACACCATATATTTT
TRBV6-8	TRBJ2-1	-	TRBD2	CASRGLAGGSGHEQFF	TGTGCCAGCAGGGGACTAGCGGGAGGGTCTGGGCATGAGCAGTTCTTC
TRBV11-3	TRBJ2-3	-	TRBD2	CASSPRGTSTDTQYF	TGTGCCAGCAGCCCGCGGGGGACTAGCACAGATACGCAGTATTTT
TRBV5-1	TRBJ1-4	-	-	CASRGRTTNEKLFF	TGCGCCAGCAGAGGAAGAACAACTAATGAAAAACTGTTTTTT
TRBV19	TRBJ2-7	-	TRBD1	CASSITGGPAGVTFYEQYF	TGTGCCAGTAGTATAACAGGGGGCCCGGCGGGAGTCACCTTCTACGAGCAGTACTTC
TRBV28	TRBJ1-5	hyperexpanded	TRBD1	CASSLADRGNQPQHF	TGTGCCAGCAGTTTGGCCGACAGGGGCAATCAGCCCCAGCATTTT
TRBV11-3	TRBJ1-1	few	-	CASSLDLGTVEAFF	TGTGCCAGCAGCTTAGATCTAGGGACGGTTGAAGCTTTCTTT
TRBV18	TRBJ2-1	-	TRBD2	CASSPRGLAGVSEQFF	TGTGCCAGCTCACCTCGCGGACTAGCGGGAGTGAGTGAGCAGTTCTTC
TRBV14	TRBJ1-5	-	-	CASSQDPPTRHQPQHF	TGTGCCAGCAGCCAAGATCCCCCCACCAGACATCAGCCCCAGCATTTT
TRBV11-3	TRBJ2-1	hyperexpanded	TRBD2	CASSPTAGLAAEGQFF	TGTGCCAGCAGCCCCACAGCTGGACTAGCGGCCGAGGGGCAGTTCTTC
TRBV6-8	TRBJ2-4	few	TRBD2	CASTDVSGGAKNIQYF	TGTGCCAGCACGGACGTTAGCGGGGGGGCCAAAAACATTCAGTACTTC
TRBV6-8	TRBJ2-5	-	-	CASLSGGETQYF	TGTGCCAGTTTGTCAGGGGGGGAGACCCAGTACTTC
TRBV11-3	TRBJ1-4	large	TRBD1	CASTTVGQNNEKLFF	TGTGCCAGCACCACGGTGGGACAGAATAATGAAAAACTGTTTTTT
TRBV6-8	TRBJ1-5	-	-	CASTLFGGQPQHF	TGTGCCAGCACCCTTTTTGGGGGACAGCCCCAGCATTTT
TRBV6-8	TRBJ2-5	-	-	CASSYSPADPGETQYF	TGTGCCAGCAGTTACTCTCCGGCTGATCCCGGGGAGACCCAGTACTTC
TRBV28	TRBJ1-2	-	-	CASRPLTGERDNGYTF	TGTGCCAGCAGACCACTGACCGGGGAGAGGGATAATGGCTACACCTTC